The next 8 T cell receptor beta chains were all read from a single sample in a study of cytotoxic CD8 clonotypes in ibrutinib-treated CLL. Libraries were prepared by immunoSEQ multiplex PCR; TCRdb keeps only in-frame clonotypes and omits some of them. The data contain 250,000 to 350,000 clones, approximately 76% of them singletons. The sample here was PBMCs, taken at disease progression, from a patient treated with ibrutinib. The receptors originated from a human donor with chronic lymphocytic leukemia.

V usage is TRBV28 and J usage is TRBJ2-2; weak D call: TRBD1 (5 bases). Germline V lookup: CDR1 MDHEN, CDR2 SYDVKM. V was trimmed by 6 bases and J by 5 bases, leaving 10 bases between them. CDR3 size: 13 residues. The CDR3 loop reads CASRRDRTGELFF. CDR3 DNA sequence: TGTGCCAGCAGGAGAGACAGAACCGGGGAGCTGTTTTTT.

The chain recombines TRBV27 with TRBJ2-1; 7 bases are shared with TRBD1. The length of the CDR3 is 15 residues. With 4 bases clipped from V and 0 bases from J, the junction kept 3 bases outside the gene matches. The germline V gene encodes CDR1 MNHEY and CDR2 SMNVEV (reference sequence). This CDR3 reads CASSSGTVSYNEQFF. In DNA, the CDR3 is TGTGCCAGCAGTTCCGGGACAGTCTCCTACAATGAGCAGTTCTTC.

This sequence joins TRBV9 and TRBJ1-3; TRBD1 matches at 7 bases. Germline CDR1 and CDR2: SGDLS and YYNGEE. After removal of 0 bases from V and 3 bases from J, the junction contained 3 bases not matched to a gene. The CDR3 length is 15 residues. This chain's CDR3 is CASSVASGGGNTIYF. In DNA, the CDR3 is TGTGCCAGCAGCGTAGCTTCAGGGGGTGGAAACACCATATATTTT.

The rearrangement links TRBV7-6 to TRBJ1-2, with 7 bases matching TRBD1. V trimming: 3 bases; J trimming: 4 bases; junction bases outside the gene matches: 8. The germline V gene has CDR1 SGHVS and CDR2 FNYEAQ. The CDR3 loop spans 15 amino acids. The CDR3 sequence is CASSFSPDRAYGYTF. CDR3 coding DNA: TGTGCCAGCAGCTTTTCACCTGACAGGGCCTATGGCTACACCTTC.

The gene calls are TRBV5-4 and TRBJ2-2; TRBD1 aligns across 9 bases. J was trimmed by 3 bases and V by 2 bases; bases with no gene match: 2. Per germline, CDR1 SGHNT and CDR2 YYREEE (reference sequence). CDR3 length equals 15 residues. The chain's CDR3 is CASSFGDRDTGELFF. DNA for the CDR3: TGTGCCAGCAGCTTTGGGGACAGGGACACCGGGGAGCTGTTTTTT.

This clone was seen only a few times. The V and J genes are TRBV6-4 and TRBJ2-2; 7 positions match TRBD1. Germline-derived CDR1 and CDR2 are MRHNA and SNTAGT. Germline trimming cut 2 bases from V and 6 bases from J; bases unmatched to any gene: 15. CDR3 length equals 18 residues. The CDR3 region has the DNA TGTGCCAGCAGTGACCAGCCACAGGCGACAGGGCTATCCGGGGAGCTGTTTTTT. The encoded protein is CASSDQPQATGLSGELFF.

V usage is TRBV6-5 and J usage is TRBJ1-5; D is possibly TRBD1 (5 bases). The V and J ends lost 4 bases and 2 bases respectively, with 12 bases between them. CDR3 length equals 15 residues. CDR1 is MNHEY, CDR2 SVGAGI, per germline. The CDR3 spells CASSSVWGGNQPQHF. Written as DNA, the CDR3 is TGTGCCAGCAGTTCGGTCTGGGGGGGCAATCAGCCCCAGCATTTT.

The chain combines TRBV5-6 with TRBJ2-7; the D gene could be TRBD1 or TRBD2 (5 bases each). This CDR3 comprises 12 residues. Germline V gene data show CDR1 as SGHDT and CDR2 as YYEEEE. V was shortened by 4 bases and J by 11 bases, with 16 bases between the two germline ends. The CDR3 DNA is TGTGCCAGCAGCCCTGGTGGGGGATCGGAGTACTTC. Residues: CASSPGGGSEYF. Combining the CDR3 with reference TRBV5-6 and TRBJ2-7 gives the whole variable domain DAGVTQSPTHLIKTRGQQVTLRCSPKSGHDTVSWYQQALGQGPQFIFQYYEEEERQRGNFPDRFSGHQFPNYSSELNVNALLLGDSALYLCASSPGGGSEYFGPGTRLTVT.